The present TCR beta chain was sequenced within a study of blood T cells in healthy people across ages. Study-wide findings and caveats: Comparison with aged donors showed that long-lived donors had more naive CD4+ cells and higher diversity. Age advanced and TCR beta diversity per million T cells fell, roughly linearly.

The CDR3 covers 18 residues. With 4 bases removed from V and 3 bases from J, the gap between germline ends came to 23 bases. Germline values: CDR1 KGHSH, CDR2 LQKENI. This clonotype came up many times. The antigen is undetermined. PCR was performed a second time for roughly 6 to 12 cycles using a sample-barcoded 5' primer and a J-beta primer mix. Using its own MiXCR run on the 5' RACE reads, TCRdb lists one record per CDR3 protein. The sample shows about 1.5 million distinct CDR3 sequences, approximately 39% of them seen only once. The sequenced material came from blood. This receptor was taken from a woman aged 18 to 35 in good health. The genes are TRBV18 and TRBJ2-3; D may correspond to TRBD1 or TRBD2 (7 bases each). The CDR3 DNA reads as TGTGCCAGCTCACTCCGGGAGGCATCTTTCAGGGGGACAGATACGCAGTATTTT. Translating gives CASSLREASFRGTDTQYF.